The clone carrying this T cell receptor (beta chain) has more than one count but fewer than ten. The sample is drawn from a study of T-cell reconstitution after alpha-beta-depleted transplantation in children. TCRbeta library preparation incorporated unique molecular identifiers. TCRdb re-called the PCR reads with MiXCR, one entry per CDR3 protein. Of about 610,000 distinct CDR3 sequences in the sample, roughly a tenth were seen once. This sample comprised PBMCs from the stem cell graft donor, obtained from the stem cell graft. The receptor was derived from a human donor who donated a stem cell graft to a child with acute myeloid leukemia.

CDR3: CASSAGQGRLGYTF. CDR3 DNA sequence: TGTGCCAGCAGCGCGGGACAGGGTCGCCTTGGCTACACCTTC. The V and J genes are TRBV5-6 and TRBJ1-2; 9 bases match TRBD1. Trimming at V came to 4 bases and at J to 7 bases, leaving 8 bases not matched to a gene. The length of the CDR3 is 14 residues. Germline V gene sequence: CDR1 SGHDT, CDR2 YYEEEE.